These 8 T cell receptor beta chains were sequenced from one sample in a study of shared clonotypes between healthy human individuals. Libraries were prepared by immunoSEQ multiplex PCR; TCRdb keeps only in-frame clonotypes and omits some of them. Of over 750,000 clones listed, 90% to 98% are singletons. Positive CCR7 selection of CD45RO-negative cells yielded the naive CD8 cells, and terminally differentiated effector memory CD45RA+ cells were excluded. The sequencing sample was made of naive CD8+ T cells sorted from blood. The receptors were gathered from a man in his thirties or forties in good health.

The chain joins TRBV19 to TRBJ2-5; no clear D. Germline lookup yields CDR1 LNHDA and CDR2 SQIVND (reference sequence). This CDR3 comprises 13 residues. The germline V and J ends were trimmed by 3 bases and 2 bases, with 7 bases remaining between them. The CDR3, as DNA: TGTGCCAGTAGTATGAACAGACAAGAGACCCAGTACTTC. Translating gives CASSMNRQETQYF.

The rearrangement links TRBV9 to TRBJ2-3, with 7 nucleotides matching TRBD2. CDR1 SGDLS and CDR2 YYNGEE come from the germline V gene. The CDR3 length is 15 residues. V lost 1 base, J lost 3 bases, and 5 bases stayed unmatched. The CDR3 sequence is CASSVKTSRTDTQYF. DNA of the CDR3: TGTGCCAGCAGCGTAAAGACTAGCCGGACAGATACGCAGTATTTT. Drawing the rest from reference TRBV9 and TRBJ2-3, the complete variable domain is DSGVTQTPKHLITATGQRVTLRCSPRSGDLSVYWYQQSLDQGLQFLIQYYNGEERAKGNILERFSAQQFPDLHSELNLSSLELGDSALYFCASSVKTSRTDTQYFGPGTRLTVL.

Turning to this clone: Other DNA sequences in the same sample also yield this CDR3. V is TRBV30 and J is TRBJ1-5, with D possibly being TRBD1 (5 bases). Germline CDR1 GTSNPN, CDR2 SVGIG (reference sequence). CDR3 length: 13 residues. V lost 0 bases to trimming and J lost 4 bases, with 7 bases between them. The CDR3 nucleotides read TGTGCCTGGAGTGTAGGGGCAAATCAGCCCCAGCATTTT. It yields the protein CAWSVGANQPQHF.

The rearrangement uses TRBV5-6 and TRBJ1-1; unclear D gene. Per the germline V gene, CDR1 is SGHDT and CDR2 is YYEEEE. Trimming cost V 4 bases and J 6 bases, with 10 bases left between them. The CDR3 is 12 amino acids. The CDR3 protein is CASSHFRSEAFF. DNA for the CDR3: TGTGCCAGCAGCCATTTCAGGTCTGAAGCTTTCTTT.

In its sample, this clone was seen once. V is TRBV19 and J is TRBJ2-1; the match to TRBD2 covers 15 bases. CDR3 length: 20 amino acids. V dropped 7 bases and J dropped 7; count of bases not matched to a gene: 20. Germline CDR1 reads LNHDA; CDR2 reads SQIVND (reference sequence). The CDR3 protein is CASIGPQGLAGGKGENEQFF. The CDR3 DNA reads as TGTGCCAGTATCGGACCGCAGGGACTAGCGGGAGGAAAGGGGGAAAATGAGCAGTTCTTC.

V gene TRBV19 combines with J gene TRBJ2-1; no clear D. CDR1 is LNHDA, CDR2 SQIVND, per germline (reference sequence). The V end lost 0 bases, the J end lost 4 bases, and 13 bases lay between the germline ends. The CDR3 sequence is 16 residues long. CDR3 residues: CASSIDLNSLYNEQFF. The DNA for the CDR3 is TGTGCCAGTAGTATAGATCTCAACTCCCTATACAATGAGCAGTTCTTC. The entire variable domain, with the rest obtained from reference TRBV19 and TRBJ2-1, is as follows: DGGITQSPKYLFRKEGQNVTLSCEQNLNHDAMYWYRQDPGQGLRLIYYSQIVNDFQKGDIAEGYSVSREKKESFPLTVTSAQKNPTAFYLCASSIDLNSLYNEQFFGPGTRLTVL.

The chain couples TRBV27 to TRBJ2-2, with TRBD2 matching over 7 bases. The CDR3 consists of 14 residues. Trimming took 5 bases from V and 4 from J; bases not matched to a gene: 4. Germline V gene sequence: CDR1 MNHEY, CDR2 SMNVEV (reference sequence). DNA of the CDR3: TGTGCCAGCAGTGAACTAGCGTTCACCGGGGAGCTGTTTTTT. The encoded protein is CASSELAFTGELFF.

The chain is built from TRBV6-5 and TRBJ2-2; TRBD1 matches 9 bases. The CDR3 sequence is 15 residues long. The germline V gene has CDR1 MNHEY and CDR2 SVGAGI. The ends lost 2 bases at V and 6 bases at J; junction bases unmatched: 4. The CDR3 protein is CASSYRQGGAGELFF. The CDR3 DNA is TGTGCCAGCAGTTACCGACAGGGGGGAGCCGGGGAGCTGTTTTTT.